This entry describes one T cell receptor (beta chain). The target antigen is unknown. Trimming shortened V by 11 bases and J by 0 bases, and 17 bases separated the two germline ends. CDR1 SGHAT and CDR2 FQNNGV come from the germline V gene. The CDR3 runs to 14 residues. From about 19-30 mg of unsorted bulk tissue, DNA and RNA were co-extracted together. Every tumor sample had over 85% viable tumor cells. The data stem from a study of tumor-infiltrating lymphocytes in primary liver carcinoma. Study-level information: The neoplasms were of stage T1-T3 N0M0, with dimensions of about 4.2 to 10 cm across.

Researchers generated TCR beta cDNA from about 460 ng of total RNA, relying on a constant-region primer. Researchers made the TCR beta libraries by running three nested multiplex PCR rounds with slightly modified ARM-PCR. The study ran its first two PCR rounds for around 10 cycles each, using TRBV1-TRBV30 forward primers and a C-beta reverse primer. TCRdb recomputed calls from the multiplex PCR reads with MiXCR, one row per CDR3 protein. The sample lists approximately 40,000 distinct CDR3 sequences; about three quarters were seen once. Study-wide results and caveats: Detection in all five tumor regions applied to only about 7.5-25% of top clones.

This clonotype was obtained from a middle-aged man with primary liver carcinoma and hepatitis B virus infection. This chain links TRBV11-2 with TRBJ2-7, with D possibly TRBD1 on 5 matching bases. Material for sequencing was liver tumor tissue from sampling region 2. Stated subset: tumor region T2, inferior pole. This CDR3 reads CACNSNRNSYEQYF. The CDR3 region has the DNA TGTGCCTGTAACTCTAACAGGAACTCCTACGAGCAGTACTTC.